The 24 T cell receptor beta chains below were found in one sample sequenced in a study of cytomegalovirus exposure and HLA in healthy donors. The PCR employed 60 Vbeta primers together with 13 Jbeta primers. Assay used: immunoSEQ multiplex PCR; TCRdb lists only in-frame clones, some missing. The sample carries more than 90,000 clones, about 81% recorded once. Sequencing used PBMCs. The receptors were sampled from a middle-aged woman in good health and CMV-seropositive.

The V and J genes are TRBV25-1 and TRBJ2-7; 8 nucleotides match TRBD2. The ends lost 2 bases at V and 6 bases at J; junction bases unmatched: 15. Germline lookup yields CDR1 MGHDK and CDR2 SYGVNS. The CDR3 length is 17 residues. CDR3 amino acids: CASSEHRGAGEPREQYF. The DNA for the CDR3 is TGTGCCAGCAGTGAACATAGGGGAGCGGGGGAGCCCCGCGAGCAGTACTTC.

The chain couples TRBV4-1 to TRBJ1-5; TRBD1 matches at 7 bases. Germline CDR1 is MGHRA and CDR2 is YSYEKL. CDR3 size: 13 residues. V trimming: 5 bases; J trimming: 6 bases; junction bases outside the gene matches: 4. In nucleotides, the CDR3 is TGCGCCAGCAGCGAGACAGGGAGTCAGCCCCAGCATTTT. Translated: CASSETGSQPQHF.

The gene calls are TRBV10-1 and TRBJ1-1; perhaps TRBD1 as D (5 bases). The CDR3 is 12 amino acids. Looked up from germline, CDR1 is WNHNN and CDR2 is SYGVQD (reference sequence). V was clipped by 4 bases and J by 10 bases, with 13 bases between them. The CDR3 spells CASSGGGAGAFF. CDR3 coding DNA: TGCGCCAGCAGTGGCGGGGGAGCTGGAGCTTTCTTT.

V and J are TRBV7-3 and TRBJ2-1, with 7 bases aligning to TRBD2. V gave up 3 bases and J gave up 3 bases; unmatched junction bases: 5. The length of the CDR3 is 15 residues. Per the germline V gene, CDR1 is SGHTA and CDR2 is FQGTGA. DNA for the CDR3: TGTGCCAGCAGCTTGAGTGGGGACTACTACAATGAGCAGTTCTTC. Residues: CASSLSGDYYNEQFF.

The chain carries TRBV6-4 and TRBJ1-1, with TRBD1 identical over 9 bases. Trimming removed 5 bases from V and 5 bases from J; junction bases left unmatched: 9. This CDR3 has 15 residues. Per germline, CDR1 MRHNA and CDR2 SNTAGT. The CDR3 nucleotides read TGTGCCAGCAGTTGGAACAGGGGGCAAGGGACTGAAGCTTTCTTT. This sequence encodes CASSWNRGQGTEAFF.

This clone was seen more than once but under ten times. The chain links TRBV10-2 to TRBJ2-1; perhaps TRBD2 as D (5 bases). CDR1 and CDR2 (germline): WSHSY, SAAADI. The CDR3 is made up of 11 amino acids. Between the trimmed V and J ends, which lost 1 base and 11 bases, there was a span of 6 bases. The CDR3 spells CASSELTKQFF. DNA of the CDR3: TGCGCCAGCAGTGAGTTGACTAAGCAGTTCTTC.

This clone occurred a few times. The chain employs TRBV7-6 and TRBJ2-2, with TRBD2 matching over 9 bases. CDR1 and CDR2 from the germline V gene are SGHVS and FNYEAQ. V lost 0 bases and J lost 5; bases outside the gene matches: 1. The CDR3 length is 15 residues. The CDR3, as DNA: TGTGCCAGCAGCTTAGCGGGACTAGCAACCGGGGAGCTGTTTTTT. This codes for CASSLAGLATGELFF.

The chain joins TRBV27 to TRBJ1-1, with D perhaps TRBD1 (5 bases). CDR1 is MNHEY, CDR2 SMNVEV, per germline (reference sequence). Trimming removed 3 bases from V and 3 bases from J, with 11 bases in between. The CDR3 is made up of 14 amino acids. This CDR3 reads CASSFRGGYTEAFF. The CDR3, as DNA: TGTGCCAGCAGTTTTCGTGGGGGGTACACTGAAGCTTTCTTT.

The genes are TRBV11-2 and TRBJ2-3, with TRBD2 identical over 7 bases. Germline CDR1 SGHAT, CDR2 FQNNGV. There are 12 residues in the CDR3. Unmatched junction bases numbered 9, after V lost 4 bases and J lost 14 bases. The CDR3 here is CASSSGGLPRYF. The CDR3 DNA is TGTGCCAGCAGCTCGGGGGGTCTGCCTAGGTATTTT.

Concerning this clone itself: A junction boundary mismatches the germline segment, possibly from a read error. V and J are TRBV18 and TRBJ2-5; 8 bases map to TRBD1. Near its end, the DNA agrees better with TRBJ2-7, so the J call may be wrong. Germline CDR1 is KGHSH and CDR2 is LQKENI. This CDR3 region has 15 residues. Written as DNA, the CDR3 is TGTGCCAGCTCCCCACATAGGACAGGGAACTACGAGCAGTACTTC. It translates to CASSPHRTGNYEQYF.

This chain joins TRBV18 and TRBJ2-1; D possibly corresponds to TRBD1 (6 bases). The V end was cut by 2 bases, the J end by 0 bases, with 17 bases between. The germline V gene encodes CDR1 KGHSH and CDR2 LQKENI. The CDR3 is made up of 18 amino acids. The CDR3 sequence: CASSPWARQGSSYNEQFF. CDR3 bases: TGTGCCAGCTCACCATGGGCGAGGCAGGGGAGCTCCTACAATGAGCAGTTCTTC.

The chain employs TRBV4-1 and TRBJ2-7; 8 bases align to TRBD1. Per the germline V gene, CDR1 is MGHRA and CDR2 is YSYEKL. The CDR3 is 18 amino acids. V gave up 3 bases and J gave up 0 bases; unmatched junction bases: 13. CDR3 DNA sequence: TGCGCCAGCAGCCAGTCGCCGGTCCCGGACAGGGTCTCCTACGAGCAGTACTTC. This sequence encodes CASSQSPVPDRVSYEQYF.

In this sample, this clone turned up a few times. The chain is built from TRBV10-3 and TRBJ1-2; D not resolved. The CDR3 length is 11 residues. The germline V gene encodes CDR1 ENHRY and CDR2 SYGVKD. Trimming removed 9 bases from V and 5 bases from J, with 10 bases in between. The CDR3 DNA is TGTGCCATGAGGGTCTTTTATGGCTACACCTTC. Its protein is CAMRVFYGYTF.

CDR3 nucleotide sequence: TGTGCCAGCAGTTTAAGGGGCCGCTCCTACGAGCAGTACTTC. As protein: CASSLRGRSYEQYF. The chain has TRBV28 and TRBJ2-7; perhaps TRBD1 as D (5 bases). Per the germline V gene, CDR1 is MDHEN and CDR2 is SYDVKM. Trimming left V 2 bases short and J 0 bases short, with 8 bases between. The CDR3 totals 14 residues.

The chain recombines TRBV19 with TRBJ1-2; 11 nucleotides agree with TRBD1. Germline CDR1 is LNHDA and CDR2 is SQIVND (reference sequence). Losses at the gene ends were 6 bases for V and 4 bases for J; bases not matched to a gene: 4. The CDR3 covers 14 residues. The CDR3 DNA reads TGTGCCAGTAGGCGGGACAGGGGGGTCTATGGCTACACCTTC. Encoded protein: CASRRDRGVYGYTF.

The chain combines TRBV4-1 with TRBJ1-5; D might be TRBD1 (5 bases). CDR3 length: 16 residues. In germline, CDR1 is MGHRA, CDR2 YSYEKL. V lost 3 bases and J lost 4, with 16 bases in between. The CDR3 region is CASSQGRAELNQPQHF. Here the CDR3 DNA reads TGCGCCAGCAGCCAGGGCAGGGCAGAACTTAATCAGCCCCAGCATTTT.

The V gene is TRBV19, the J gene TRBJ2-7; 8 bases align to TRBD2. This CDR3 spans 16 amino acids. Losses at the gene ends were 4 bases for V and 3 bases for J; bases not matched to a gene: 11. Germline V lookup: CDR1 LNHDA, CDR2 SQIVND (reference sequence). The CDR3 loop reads CASSTRTGTRSYEQYF. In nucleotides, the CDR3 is TGTGCCAGTAGTACACGAACCGGGACTAGAAGCTACGAGCAGTACTTC. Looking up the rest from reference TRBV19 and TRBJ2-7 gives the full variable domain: DGGITQSPKYLFRKEGQNVTLSCEQNLNHDAMYWYRQDPGQGLRLIYYSQIVNDFQKGDIAEGYSVSREKKESFPLTVTSAQKNPTAFYLCASSTRTGTRSYEQYFGPGTRLTVT.

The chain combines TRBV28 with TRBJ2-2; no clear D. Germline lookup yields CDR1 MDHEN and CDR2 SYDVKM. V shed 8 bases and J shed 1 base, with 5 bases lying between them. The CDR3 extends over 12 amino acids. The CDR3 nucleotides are TGTGCCAGCGCGGAGAACACCGGGGAGCTGTTTTTT. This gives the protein CASAENTGELFF.

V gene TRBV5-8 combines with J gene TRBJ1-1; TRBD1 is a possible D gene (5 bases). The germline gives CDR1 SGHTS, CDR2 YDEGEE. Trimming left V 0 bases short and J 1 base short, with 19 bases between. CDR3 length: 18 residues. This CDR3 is CASSLAVGSVQANTEAFF. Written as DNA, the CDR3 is TGTGCCAGCAGCTTGGCCGTCGGGAGTGTACAGGCGAACACTGAAGCTTTCTTT. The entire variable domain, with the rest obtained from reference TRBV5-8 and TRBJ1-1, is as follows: EAGVTQSPTHLIKTRGQQATLRCSPISGHTSVYWYQQALGLGLQFLLWYDEGEERNRGNFPPRFSGRQFPNYSSELNVNALELEDSALYLCASSLAVGSVQANTEAFFGQGTRLTVV.

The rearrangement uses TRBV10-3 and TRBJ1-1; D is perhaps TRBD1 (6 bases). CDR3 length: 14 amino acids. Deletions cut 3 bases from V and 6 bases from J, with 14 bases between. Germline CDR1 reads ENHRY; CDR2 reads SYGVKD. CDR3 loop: CAISDPGGQAEAFF. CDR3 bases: TGTGCCATCAGTGATCCCGGGGGGCAGGCTGAAGCTTTCTTT.

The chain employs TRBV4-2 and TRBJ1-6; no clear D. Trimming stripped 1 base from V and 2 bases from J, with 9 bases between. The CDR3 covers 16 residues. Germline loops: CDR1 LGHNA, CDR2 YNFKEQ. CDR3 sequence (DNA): TGTGCCAGCAGCCAAGTGGAGGTGACCTATAATTCACCCCTCCACTTT. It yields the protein CASSQVEVTYNSPLHF.

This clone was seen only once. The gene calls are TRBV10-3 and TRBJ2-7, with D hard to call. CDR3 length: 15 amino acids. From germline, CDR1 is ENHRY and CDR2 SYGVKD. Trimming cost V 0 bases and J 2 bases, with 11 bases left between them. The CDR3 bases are TGTGCCATCAGTGAGTCAGTGACTGCCACCTACGAGCAGTACTTC. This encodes CAISESVTATYEQYF.

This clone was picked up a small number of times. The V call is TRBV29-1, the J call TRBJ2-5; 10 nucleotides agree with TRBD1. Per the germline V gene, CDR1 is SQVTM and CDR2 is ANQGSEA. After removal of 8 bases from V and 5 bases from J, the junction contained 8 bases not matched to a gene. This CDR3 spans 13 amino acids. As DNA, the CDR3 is TGCAGCTCCCGACAGGGGGCTGGGGAGACCCAGTACTTC. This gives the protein CSSRQGAGETQYF.

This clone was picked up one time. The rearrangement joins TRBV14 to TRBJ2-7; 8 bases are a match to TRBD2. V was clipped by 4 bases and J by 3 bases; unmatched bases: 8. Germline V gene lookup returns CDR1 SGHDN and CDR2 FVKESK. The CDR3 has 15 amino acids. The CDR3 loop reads CASSRPGLGIYEQYF. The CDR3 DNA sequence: TGTGCCAGCAGCCGACCGGGACTAGGGATCTACGAGCAGTACTTC.